What follows are 30 T cell receptor beta chains derived from one specimen sequenced in a study of T cell repertoires in cytomegalovirus infection (dated 2019 in TCRdb). Interpreted using the paper, the treatment or condition label stands for: in vitro stimulation with specific CMV peptide epitopes to enrich CMV-specific T cells. These TCRs' antigens remain unknown. The sample was run on an Illumina HiSeq 1500. TCRdb reworked the public reads: Q25 trimming with fastp, MiXCR clone assembly, productive beta chains retained. Each CDR3 protein gets just one entry, which takes the most common genes and DNA from the rows behind it. Recorded for this sample are hundreds of thousands of distinct CDR3 sequences; approximately 40% of them occurred a single time. The ten top clones hold around 45% of the sample. Source: cultured PBMCs, taken from culture after CMV antigen stimulation. These receptors all come from a human donor in good health (CMV status not recorded). Some clones in this sample may be carry-over from other donors' samples.

This clonotype came up once. V usage is TRBV28 and J usage is TRBJ1-6; D not resolved. Trimming pared 2 bases from V and 6 bases from J, leaving 5 bases between. Germline loops: CDR1 MDHEN, CDR2 SYDVKM. This CDR3 comprises 13 residues. The CDR3 here is CASSLQFNSPLHF. The DNA of the CDR3 is TGTGCCAGCAGTTTACAGTTTAATTCACCCCTCCACTTT.

This clonotype was counted a single time. The genes are TRBV4-1 and TRBJ1-2; no clear D gene. The germline V and J ends were trimmed by 3 bases and 4 bases, with 9 bases remaining between them. Germline CDR1 reads MGHRA; CDR2 reads YSYEKL. The CDR3 covers 13 residues. CDR3 region: CASSHFPAYGYTF. Written as DNA, the CDR3 is TGCGCCAGCAGCCACTTTCCGGCCTATGGCTACACCTTC.

This clonotype was counted between two and nine times. The V call is TRBV10-3, the J call TRBJ1-1, with D perhaps matching TRBD1 (6 bases). This CDR3 has 14 residues. With 3 bases removed from V and 4 bases from J, the gap between germline ends came to 12 bases. Germline V gene data show CDR1 as ENHRY and CDR2 as SYGVKD. The CDR3 DNA is TGTGCCATCAGTGAAATACGGGGGGCCACTGAAGCTTTCTTT. It encodes CAISEIRGATEAFF.

The chain carries TRBV7-2 and TRBJ2-7, with TRBD2 identical over 12 bases. Germline lookup yields CDR1 SGHTA and CDR2 FQGNSA. This CDR3 has 14 residues. The V segment lost 5 bases and the J segment 3 bases; nucleotides outside the gene matches: 2. The CDR3 DNA reads TGTGCCAGCAGCCAGGGACTAGCGGGCTACGAGCAGTACTTC. It codes for CASSQGLAGYEQYF.

The V and J genes are TRBV12-3 or TRBV12-4 and TRBJ2-7, with TRBD2 matching 8 bases. V gave up 6 bases and J gave up 3 bases; unmatched junction bases: 10. CDR3 length: 15 amino acids. In DNA, the CDR3 is TGTGCCAGCAGCAAAGGGACTAGTGAGTACTACGAGCAGTACTTC. Its translation is CASSKGTSEYYEQYF.

In this sample, this clonotype turned up a few times. This chain joins TRBV7-6 and TRBJ1-1; perhaps TRBD1 as D (5 bases). Germline CDR1 SGHVS, CDR2 FNYEAQ. The CDR3 length is 16 residues. V was trimmed by 5 bases and J by 5 bases, leaving 21 bases between them. The CDR3 sequence is CASSLTTGPGETEAFF. The CDR3 nucleotides are TGTGCCAGCAGCCTAACAACAGGTCCCGGGGAGACTGAAGCTTTCTTT.

This clonotype has more than one count but fewer than ten. This sequence joins TRBV7-8 and TRBJ2-6, with 9 bases fitting TRBD1. Trimming cost V 2 bases and J 0 bases; bases outside gene matches: 5. Germline CDR1 is SGHVS and CDR2 is FQNEAQ. CDR3 length: 18 amino acids. Here the CDR3 DNA reads TGTGCCAGCAGCTTACGGGACAGGGACCTCTCTGGGGCCAACGTCCTGACTTTC. This codes for CASSLRDRDLSGANVLTF.

This clonotype was observed a handful of times. The V and J genes are TRBV7-9 and TRBJ2-3; 7 bases agree with TRBD1. From germline, CDR1 is SEHNR and CDR2 FQNEAQ (reference sequence). V shed 1 base, J shed 4 bases, and the junction held 2 bases outside the gene matches. The CDR3 covers 14 residues. The DNA of the CDR3 is TGTGCCAGCAGCTTAGAGGGGGCGGCAGATACGCAGTATTTT. Its protein is CASSLEGAADTQYF.

A few counts support this clonotype. J is TRBJ2-7 and V is TRBV6-5; D uncertain. The germline V gene encodes CDR1 MNHEY and CDR2 SVGAGI. The CDR3 loop spans 16 amino acids. Trimming pared 0 bases from V and 0 bases from J, leaving 12 bases between. The CDR3 loop is CASSYSAGAASYEQYF. CDR3 DNA sequence: TGTGCCAGCAGTTACTCCGCCGGAGCAGCCTCCTACGAGCAGTACTTC.

This clonotype was counted a few times. CDR3 loop: CASTPETLAKNIQYF. The CDR3 DNA reads TGTGCCAGCACCCCAGAAACCCTAGCCAAAAACATTCAGTACTTC. The chain combines TRBV28 with TRBJ2-4; D remains ambiguous. The CDR3 contains 15 residues. Germline V gives CDR1 MDHEN, CDR2 SYDVKM. The V and J ends lost 7 bases and 0 bases respectively, with 13 bases between them. The entire variable domain, with the rest obtained from reference TRBV28 and TRBJ2-4, is as follows: DVKVTQSSRYLVKRTGEKVFLECVQDMDHENMFWYRQDPGLGLRLIYFSYDVKMKEKGDIPEGYSVSREKKERFSLILESASTNQTSMYLCASTPETLAKNIQYFGAGTRLSVL.

This clonotype occurred a few times. This chain connects TRBV23-1 to TRBJ1-5, with a weak D call TRBD1 (5 bases). TRBV23-1 belongs to the ORF category, with a function that is uncertain. The CDR3 is made up of 16 amino acids. V lost 0 bases and J lost 2, with 11 bases in between. This CDR3 is CASSQSGAGRNQPQHF. CDR3 bases: TGCGCCAGCAGTCAATCAGGGGCCGGGCGCAATCAGCCCCAGCATTTT.

The chain uses TRBV7-2 and TRBJ2-7; D perhaps matches TRBD1 (5 bases). This CDR3 comprises 15 residues. The V end was cut by 5 bases, the J end by 2 bases, with 16 bases between. In germline, CDR1 is SGHTA, CDR2 FQGNSA. The CDR3 DNA reads as TGTGCCAGCAGCGCAAGGGGCGATGCGGCCTACGAGCAGTACTTC. Protein sequence: CASSARGDAAYEQYF.

This clonotype was counted a few times. The chain carries TRBV7-8 and TRBJ2-3; possible D gene TRBD2, 6 bases. Looked up from germline, CDR1 is SGHVS and CDR2 is FQNEAQ. Trimming stripped 5 bases from V and 0 bases from J, with 12 bases between. There are 15 residues in the CDR3. The CDR3 region is CASSQAGGSTDTQYF. In DNA form, the CDR3 reads TGTGCCAGCAGCCAAGCGGGCGGTAGCACAGATACGCAGTATTTT.

This clonotype turned up a few times. The rearrangement links TRBV5-4 to TRBJ2-1; 8 nucleotides line up with TRBD2. There are 17 residues in the CDR3. The germline gives CDR1 SGHNT, CDR2 YYREEE (reference sequence). The trim removed 0 bases at V and 2 bases at J, leaving 7 bases unmatched. Written as DNA, the CDR3 is TGTGCCAGCAGCTTGGCCGTCGGGAGGGCCACCTACAATGAGCAGTTCTTC. Its protein is CASSLAVGRATYNEQFF.

The rearrangement links TRBV7-2 to TRBJ1-5, with D perhaps matching TRBD1 (5 bases). The ends were cut back, 4 bases at V and 7 bases at J, with 20 bases in the middle. This CDR3 comprises 16 residues. Germline V gene data show CDR1 as SGHTA and CDR2 as FQGNSA. The CDR3 bases are TGTGCCAGCAGCTCCAGTGCGGGGCACATGGGGCAGCCCCAGCATTTT. Translated, it gives CASSSSAGHMGQPQHF.

The chain uses TRBV19 and TRBJ2-7; D may match TRBD1 or TRBD2 (6 bases each). Germline loops: CDR1 LNHDA, CDR2 SQIVND (reference sequence). V lost 4 bases and J lost 5, with 18 bases in between. The CDR3 extends over 15 amino acids. The CDR3 here is CASSTRRGFIDEQYF. As DNA, the CDR3 is TGTGCCAGTAGTACTAGGAGGGGGTTTATTGACGAGCAGTACTTC.

This chain's CDR3 is CASRETGTASYEQYF. In nucleotides, the CDR3 is TGTGCCAGCAGAGAGACCGGGACAGCCTCCTACGAGCAGTACTTC. V usage is TRBV6-1 and J usage is TRBJ2-7; 7 nucleotides agree with TRBD1. This CDR3 is built from 15 residues. The germline gives CDR1 MNHNS, CDR2 SASEGT. Losses at the gene ends were 6 bases for V and 0 bases for J; bases not matched to a gene: 8.

The chain couples TRBV20-1 to TRBJ2-5, with D tentatively TRBD1 (7 bases). The CDR3 runs to 12 residues. Germline-derived CDR1 and CDR2 are DFQATT and SNEGSKA (reference sequence). Trimming left V 7 bases short and J 5 bases short, with 14 bases between. The CDR3 reads CSGQGGLETQYF. The CDR3 DNA reads as TGCAGTGGCCAGGGGGGCCTGGAGACCCAGTACTTC.

Ten or more counts support this clonotype. The chain is built from TRBV7-2 and TRBJ2-3, with D perhaps matching TRBD2 (5 bases). This CDR3 comprises 16 residues. CDR1 SGHTA and CDR2 FQGNSA come from the germline V gene. With 2 bases removed from V and 3 bases from J, the gap between germline ends came to 15 bases. CDR3 residues: CASSLNRRGVTDTQYF. The CDR3 DNA follows: TGTGCCAGCAGCTTAAACCGACGGGGAGTTACAGATACGCAGTATTTT.

J is TRBJ2-1 and V is TRBV5-1; the match to TRBD2 covers 15 bases. This CDR3 has 16 residues. V lost 4 bases and J lost 9; bases outside the gene matches: 8. Germline assignment: CDR1 SGHRS and CDR2 YFSETQ. The CDR3 region is CASSPGLAGGRFEQFF. The CDR3 nucleotides read TGCGCCAGCAGCCCGGGACTAGCGGGAGGCCGTTTTGAGCAGTTCTTC.

V and J are TRBV9 and TRBJ2-3; 8 bases are shared with TRBD2. Germline values: CDR1 SGDLS, CDR2 YYNGEE. V lost 4 bases, J lost 2 bases, and 12 bases stayed unmatched. The CDR3 runs 17 residues. The CDR3 nucleotides read TGTGCCAGCAGCCCCACGGCCAGCGGGAGCCTCACAGATACGCAGTATTTT. Amino acid sequence: CASSPTASGSLTDTQYF. The entire variable domain, with the rest obtained from reference TRBV9 and TRBJ2-3, is as follows: DSGVTQTPKHLITATGQRVTLRCSPRSGDLSVYWYQQSLDQGLQFLIQYYNGEERAKGNILERFSAQQFPDLHSELNLSSLELGDSALYFCASSPTASGSLTDTQYFGPGTRLTVL.

The J gene is TRBJ1-1, the V gene TRBV11-2; tentatively, D is TRBD1 (5 bases). This CDR3 is built from 13 residues. V was pared by 5 bases and J by 3 bases, with 10 bases between. Germline V gene data show CDR1 as SGHAT and CDR2 as FQNNGV. This CDR3 is CASSAGTDTEAFF. The DNA for the CDR3 is TGTGCCAGCAGCGCAGGGACGGACACTGAAGCTTTCTTT.

This clonotype was observed at least ten times. The chain employs TRBV7-2 and TRBJ2-1; D unresolved. The CDR3 runs 15 residues. The germline V gene has CDR1 SGHTA and CDR2 FQGNSA. V was cut by 5 bases and J by 0 bases, with 11 bases left in between. CDR3 in DNA: TGTGCCAGCAGCACTGGACCCAGCTCCTACAATGAGCAGTTCTTC. Protein: CASSTGPSSYNEQFF.

In this sample, this clonotype turned up a few times. CDR3 nucleotides: TGTGCTAGTGGCCCCGGCACAGGGAACAATGAGCAGTTCTTC. It encodes CASGPGTGNNEQFF. V is TRBV12-5 and J is TRBJ2-1, with D possibly TRBD1 on 6 matching bases. The length of the CDR3 is 14 residues. Germline V lookup: CDR1 LGHNT, CDR2 FRNRAP. The ends were cut back, 6 bases at V and 5 bases at J, with 14 bases in the middle.

V gene TRBV27 combines with J gene TRBJ2-3; no clear D. The CDR3 covers 15 residues. The V end was cut by 4 bases, the J end by 0 bases, with 11 bases between. Germline CDR1 is MNHEY and CDR2 is SMNVEV (reference sequence). Here the CDR3 reads CASSSKPTSTDTQYF. The CDR3 DNA sequence: TGTGCCAGCAGTTCCAAACCCACTAGCACAGATACGCAGTATTTT.

This chain links TRBV7-9 with TRBJ1-2; D remains unclear. This CDR3 has 12 residues. V shed 6 bases and J shed 5 bases, with 10 bases lying between them. Germline loops: CDR1 SEHNR, CDR2 FQNEAQ (reference sequence). CDR3 region: CASSMTVYGYTF. As DNA, the CDR3 is TGTGCCAGCAGTATGACCGTATATGGCTACACCTTC.

This clonotype was recorded only once. One end of the junction is discordant with germline, which a read error may explain. The chain combines TRBV30 with TRBJ1-1, with D possibly TRBD1 on 5 matching bases. Germline values: CDR1 GTSNPN, CDR2 SVGIG (reference sequence). This CDR3 region has 12 residues. The CDR3 reads CAWIGVNPEAFF. DNA for the CDR3: TGTGCCTGGATAGGGGTGAACCCTGAAGCTTTCTTT.

The rearrangement joins TRBV9 to TRBJ2-1; 8 nucleotides agree with TRBD2. The germline V gene has CDR1 SGDLS and CDR2 YYNGEE. Trimming at V came to 2 bases and at J to 8 bases, leaving 12 bases not matched to a gene. The CDR3 has 16 residues. The CDR3 nucleotides read TGTGCCAGCAGCGTTATGGGGGGACTAGGTGCGGATGAGCAGTTCTTC. This codes for CASSVMGGLGADEQFF.

The chain carries TRBV7-8 and TRBJ2-1, with 10 positions matching TRBD2. There are 15 residues in the CDR3. After removal of 2 bases from V and 9 bases from J, the junction contained 7 bases not matched to a gene. CDR1 SGHVS and CDR2 FQNEAQ come from the germline V gene. The CDR3 sequence is CASSLSGQRGGEQFF. The CDR3 nucleotides read TGTGCCAGCAGCTTATCAGGGCAGCGGGGGGGTGAGCAGTTCTTC.

In DNA form, the CDR3 reads TGTGCCAGCAGTGTCGGGTTGGATGGCTACACCTTC. It specifies CASSVGLDGYTF. V is TRBV12-3 or TRBV12-4 and J is TRBJ1-2; D unresolved. V was trimmed by 5 bases and J by 6 bases, leaving 10 bases between them. The CDR3 has 12 residues.